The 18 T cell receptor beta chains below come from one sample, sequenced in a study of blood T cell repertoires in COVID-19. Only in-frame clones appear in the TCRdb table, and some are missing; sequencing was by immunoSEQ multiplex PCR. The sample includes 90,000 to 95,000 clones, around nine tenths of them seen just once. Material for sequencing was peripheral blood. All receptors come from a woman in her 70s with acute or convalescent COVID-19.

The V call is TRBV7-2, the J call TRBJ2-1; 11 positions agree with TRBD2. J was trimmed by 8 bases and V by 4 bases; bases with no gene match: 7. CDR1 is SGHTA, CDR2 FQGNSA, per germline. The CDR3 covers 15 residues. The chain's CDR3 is CASSSSLTSGDEQFF. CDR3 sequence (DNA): TGTGCCAGCAGCTCAAGCCTGACTAGCGGGGATGAGCAGTTCTTC. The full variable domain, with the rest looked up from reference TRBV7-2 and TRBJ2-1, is GAGVSQSPSNKVTEKGKDVELRCDPISGHTALYWYRQSLGQGLEFLIYFQGNSAPDKSGLPSDRFSAERTGGSVSTLTIQRTQQEDSAVYLCASSSSLTSGDEQFFGPGTRLTVL.

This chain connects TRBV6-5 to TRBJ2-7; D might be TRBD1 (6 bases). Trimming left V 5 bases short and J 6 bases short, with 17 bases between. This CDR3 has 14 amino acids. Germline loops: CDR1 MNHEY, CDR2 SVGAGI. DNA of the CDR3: TGTGCCAGCAGTCGGTACAGGGAGACGGGCGAGCAGTACTTC. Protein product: CASSRYRETGEQYF.

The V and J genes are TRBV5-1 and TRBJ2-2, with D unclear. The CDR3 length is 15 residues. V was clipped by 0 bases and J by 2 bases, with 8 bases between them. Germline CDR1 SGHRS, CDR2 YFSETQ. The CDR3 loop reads CASSLDGSNTGELFF. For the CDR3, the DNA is TGCGCCAGCAGCTTGGACGGTTCCAACACCGGGGAGCTGTTTTTT.

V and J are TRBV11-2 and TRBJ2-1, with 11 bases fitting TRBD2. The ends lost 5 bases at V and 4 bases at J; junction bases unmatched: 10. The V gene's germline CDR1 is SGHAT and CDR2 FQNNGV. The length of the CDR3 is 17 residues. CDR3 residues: CASSPFYGTSGYNEQFF. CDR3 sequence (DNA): TGTGCCAGCAGCCCCTTTTACGGGACTAGCGGTTACAATGAGCAGTTCTTC.

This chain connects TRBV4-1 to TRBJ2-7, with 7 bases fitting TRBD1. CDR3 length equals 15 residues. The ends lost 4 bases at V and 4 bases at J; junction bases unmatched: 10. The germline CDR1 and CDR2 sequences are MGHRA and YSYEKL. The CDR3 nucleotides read TGCGCCAGCAGCCCAGACAGGGTCGACCAGTACGAGCAGTACTTC. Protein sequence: CASSPDRVDQYEQYF.

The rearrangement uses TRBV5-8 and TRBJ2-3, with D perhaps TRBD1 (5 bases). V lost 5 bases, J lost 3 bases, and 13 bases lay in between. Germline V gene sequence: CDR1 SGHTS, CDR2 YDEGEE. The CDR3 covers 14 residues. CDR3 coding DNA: TGTGCCAGCAGACCAGGGAAAAGGACAGATACGCAGTATTTT. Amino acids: CASRPGKRTDTQYF.

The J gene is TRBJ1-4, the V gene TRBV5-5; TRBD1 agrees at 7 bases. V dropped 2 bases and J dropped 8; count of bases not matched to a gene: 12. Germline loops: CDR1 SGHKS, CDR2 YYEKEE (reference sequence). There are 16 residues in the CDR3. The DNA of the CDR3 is TGTGCCAGCAGCTTTAACACAGGGGCGGAGGGAGAAAAACTGTTTTTT. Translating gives CASSFNTGAEGEKLFF.

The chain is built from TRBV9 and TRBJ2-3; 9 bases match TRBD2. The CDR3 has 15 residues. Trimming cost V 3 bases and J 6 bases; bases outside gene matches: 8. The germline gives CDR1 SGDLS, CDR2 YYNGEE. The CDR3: CASSEPGLAWDTQYF. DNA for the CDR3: TGTGCCAGCAGCGAACCGGGACTAGCATGGGATACGCAGTATTTT.

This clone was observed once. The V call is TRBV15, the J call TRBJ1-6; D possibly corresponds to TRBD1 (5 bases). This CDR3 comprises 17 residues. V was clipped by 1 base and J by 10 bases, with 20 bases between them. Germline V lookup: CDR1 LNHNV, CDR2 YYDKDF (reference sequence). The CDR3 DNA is TGTGCCACCAGCAGAGGGGGCGGTATGGGTCGTATGTCACCCCTCCACTTT. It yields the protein CATSRGGGMGRMSPLHF.

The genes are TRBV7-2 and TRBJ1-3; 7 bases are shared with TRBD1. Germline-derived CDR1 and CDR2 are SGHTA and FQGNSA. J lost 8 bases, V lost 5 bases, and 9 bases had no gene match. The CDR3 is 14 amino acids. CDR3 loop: CASSTPTGWDTIYF. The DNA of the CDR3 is TGTGCCAGCAGCACTCCGACAGGGTGGGACACCATATATTTT.

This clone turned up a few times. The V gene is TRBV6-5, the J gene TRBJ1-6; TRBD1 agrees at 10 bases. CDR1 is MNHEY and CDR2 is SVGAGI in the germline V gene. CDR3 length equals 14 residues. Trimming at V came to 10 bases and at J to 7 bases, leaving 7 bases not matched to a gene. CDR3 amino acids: CATPGQGHNSPLHF. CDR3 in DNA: TGTGCCACTCCGGGACAGGGGCACAATTCACCCCTCCACTTT.

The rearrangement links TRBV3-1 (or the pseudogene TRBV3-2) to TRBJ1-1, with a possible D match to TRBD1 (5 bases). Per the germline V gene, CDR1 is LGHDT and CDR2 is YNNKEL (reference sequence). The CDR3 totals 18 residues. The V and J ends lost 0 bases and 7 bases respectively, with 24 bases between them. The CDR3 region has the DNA TGTGCCAGCAGCCAAGATAACAGGACAATCGCCACCCGAATTGAAGCTTTCTTT. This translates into CASSQDNRTIATRIEAFF.

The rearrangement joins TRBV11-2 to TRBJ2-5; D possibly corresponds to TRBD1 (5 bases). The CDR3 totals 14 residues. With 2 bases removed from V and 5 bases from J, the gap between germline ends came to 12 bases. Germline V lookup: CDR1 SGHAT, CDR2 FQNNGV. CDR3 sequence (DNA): TGTGCCAGCAGCTTAATCCAGGGATGGGAGACCCAGTACTTC. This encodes CASSLIQGWETQYF.

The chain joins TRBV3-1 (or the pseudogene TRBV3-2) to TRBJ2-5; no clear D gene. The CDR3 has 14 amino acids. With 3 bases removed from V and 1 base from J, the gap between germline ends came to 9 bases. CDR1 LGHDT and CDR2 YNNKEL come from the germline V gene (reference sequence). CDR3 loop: CASSQRPLQETQYF. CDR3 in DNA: TGTGCCAGCAGCCAGAGGCCACTCCAAGAGACCCAGTACTTC.

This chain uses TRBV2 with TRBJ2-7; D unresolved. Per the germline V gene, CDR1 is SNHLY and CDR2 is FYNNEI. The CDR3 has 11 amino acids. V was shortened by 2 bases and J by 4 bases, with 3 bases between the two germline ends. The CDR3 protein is CASSEPYEQYF. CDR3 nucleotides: TGTGCCAGCAGTGAACCTTACGAGCAGTACTTC.

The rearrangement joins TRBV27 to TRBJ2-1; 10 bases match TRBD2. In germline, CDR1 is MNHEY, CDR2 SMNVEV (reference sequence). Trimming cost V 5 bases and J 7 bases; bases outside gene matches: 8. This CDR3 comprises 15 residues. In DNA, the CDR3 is TGTGCCAGCAGTCCACGACTAGCGGGTGGTAATGAGCAGTTCTTC. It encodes CASSPRLAGGNEQFF.

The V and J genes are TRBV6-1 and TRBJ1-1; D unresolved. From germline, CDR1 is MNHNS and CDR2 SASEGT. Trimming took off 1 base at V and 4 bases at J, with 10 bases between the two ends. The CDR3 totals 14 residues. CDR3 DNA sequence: TGTGCCAGCAGTGAAGTAGGGAGGGTCACTGAAGCTTTCTTT. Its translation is CASSEVGRVTEAFF.

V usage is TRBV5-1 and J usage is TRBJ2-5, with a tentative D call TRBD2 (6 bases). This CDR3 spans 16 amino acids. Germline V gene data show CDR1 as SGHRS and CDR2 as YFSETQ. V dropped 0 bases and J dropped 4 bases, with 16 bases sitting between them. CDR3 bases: TGCGCCAGCAGCTTGGCCGCGGACGGACTAACAGAGACCCAGTACTTC. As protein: CASSLAADGLTETQYF.